This T cell receptor (beta chain) is drawn from a study of CD4 T cells in relation to SARS-CoV-2 and coronaviruses. Study results and caveats: Crossreactivity was assessed only for spike protein, not other viral proteins.

Data came from immunoSEQ multiplex PCR; TCRdb stores just in-frame clones and leaves some out. The sample lists about 26,000 clones, over 60% occurring once. On this clone: Its cognate antigen is unknown.

Unexposed donor CD4+ T cells date from about 2011-2018, before the COVID-19 pandemic. The cells were cultured for under twelve days before CD4+ T cells were isolated. Unexposed-donor CD4+ T cells were probed with SARS-CoV-2 S/N and four cold-coronavirus spikes, cells permitting. The CDR3 is made up of 16 amino acids. V was clipped by 4 bases and J by 0 bases, with 16 bases between them. The germline gives CDR1 MNHEY, CDR2 SVGEGT. Sequencing was carried out using CD4+ T cells from PBMCs, cultured in vitro. The sequence came from a human donor in good health. The chain recombines TRBV6-2 or TRBV6-3 with TRBJ2-7, with D possibly matching TRBD1 (7 bases). CDR3 bases: TGTGCCAGCAGTTCATGGGGGGACAGAAGCTCCTACGAGCAGTACTTC. Translation: CASSSWGDRSSYEQYF.